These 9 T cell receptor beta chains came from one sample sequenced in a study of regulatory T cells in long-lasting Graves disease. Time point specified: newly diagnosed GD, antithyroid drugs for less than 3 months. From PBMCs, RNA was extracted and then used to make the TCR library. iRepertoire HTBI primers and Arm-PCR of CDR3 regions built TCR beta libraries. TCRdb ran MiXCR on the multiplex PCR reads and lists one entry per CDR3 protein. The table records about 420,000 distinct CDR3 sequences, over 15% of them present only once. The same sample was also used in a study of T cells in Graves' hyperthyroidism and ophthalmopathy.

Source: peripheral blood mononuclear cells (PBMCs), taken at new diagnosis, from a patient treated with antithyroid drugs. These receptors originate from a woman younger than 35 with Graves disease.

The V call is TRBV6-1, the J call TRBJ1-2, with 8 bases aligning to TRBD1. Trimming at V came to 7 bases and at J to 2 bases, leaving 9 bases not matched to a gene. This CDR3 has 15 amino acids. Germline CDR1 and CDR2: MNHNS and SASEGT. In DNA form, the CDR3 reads TGTGCCAGCATTCCGACAGGGGACAGAAACTATGGCTACACCTTC. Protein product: CASIPTGDRNYGYTF.

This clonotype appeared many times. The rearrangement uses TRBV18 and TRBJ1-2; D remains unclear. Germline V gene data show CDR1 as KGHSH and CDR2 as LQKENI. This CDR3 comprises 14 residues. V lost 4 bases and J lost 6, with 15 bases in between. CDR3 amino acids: CASSLDQRVDGYTF. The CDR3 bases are TGTGCCAGCTCACTAGACCAGAGGGTCGATGGCTACACCTTC.

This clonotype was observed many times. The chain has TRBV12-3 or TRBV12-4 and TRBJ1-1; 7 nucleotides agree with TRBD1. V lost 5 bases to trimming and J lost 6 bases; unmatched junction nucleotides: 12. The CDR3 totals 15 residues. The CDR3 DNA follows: TGTGCCAGCAGTCTCTATCGACAGGGTTACGCTGAAGCTTTCTTT. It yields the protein CASSLYRQGYAEAFF.

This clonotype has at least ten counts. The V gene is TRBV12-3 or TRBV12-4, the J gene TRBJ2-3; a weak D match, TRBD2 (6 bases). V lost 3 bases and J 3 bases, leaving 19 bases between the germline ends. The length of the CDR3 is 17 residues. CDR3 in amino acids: CASSFSLAGPGTDTQYF. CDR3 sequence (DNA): TGTGCCAGCAGTTTCTCACTAGCAGGTCCTGGGACAGATACGCAGTATTTT.

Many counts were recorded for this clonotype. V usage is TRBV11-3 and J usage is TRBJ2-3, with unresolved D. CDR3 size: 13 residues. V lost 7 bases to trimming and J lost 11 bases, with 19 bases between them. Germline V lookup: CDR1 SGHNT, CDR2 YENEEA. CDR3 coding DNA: TGTGCCAGCACCACCAGACCTCATCTCAGGCAGTATTTT. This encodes CASTTRPHLRQYF.

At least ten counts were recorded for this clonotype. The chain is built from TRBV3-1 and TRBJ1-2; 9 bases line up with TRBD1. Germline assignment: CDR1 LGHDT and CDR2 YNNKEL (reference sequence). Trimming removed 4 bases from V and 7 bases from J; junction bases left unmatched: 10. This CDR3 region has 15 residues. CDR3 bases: TGTGCCAGCAGCCTGATCGCCGGGACAGGGTCTGGCTACACCTTC. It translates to CASSLIAGTGSGYTF.

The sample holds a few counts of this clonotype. CDR3 in DNA: TGTGCCAGTAGTATATGGGAGGTCTATAGCAATCAGCCCCAGCATTTT. Translating gives CASSIWEVYSNQPQHF. This chain joins TRBV19 and TRBJ1-5; D is unclear. Per the germline V gene, CDR1 is LNHDA and CDR2 is SQIVND (reference sequence). Trimming pared 2 bases from V and 0 bases from J, leaving 11 bases between. This CDR3 is built from 16 residues.

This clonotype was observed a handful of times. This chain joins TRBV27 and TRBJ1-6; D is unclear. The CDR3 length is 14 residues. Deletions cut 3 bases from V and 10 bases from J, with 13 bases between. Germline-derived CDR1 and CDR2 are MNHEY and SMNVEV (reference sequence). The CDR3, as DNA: TGTGCCAGCAGTTTTATCGAGCATGGGTCACCCCTCCACTTT. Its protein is CASSFIEHGSPLHF.

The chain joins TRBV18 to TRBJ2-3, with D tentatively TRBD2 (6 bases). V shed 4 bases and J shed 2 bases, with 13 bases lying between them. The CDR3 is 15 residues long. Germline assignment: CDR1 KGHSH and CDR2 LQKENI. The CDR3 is CASSLRRGATDTQYF. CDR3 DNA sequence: TGTGCCAGCTCACTGAGGCGGGGAGCCACAGATACGCAGTATTTT. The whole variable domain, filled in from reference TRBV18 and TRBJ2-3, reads NAGVMQNPRHLVRRRGQEARLRCSPMKGHSHVYWYRQLPEEGLKFMVYLQKENIIDESGMPKERFSAEFPKEGPSILRIQQVVRGDSAAYFCASSLRRGATDTQYFGPGTRLTVL.